This note documents a single TCR beta chain sequence. Ages ranged from 18 to 89 years, with residence in 24 US areas. Either two negative PCRs, clearance, or symptom resolution qualified Cohort 3 donors as recovered. The data derive from a study of blood T cell repertoires in COVID-19. For the study at large: PBMCs, B-cell-depleted T cells, or T cells provided the cDNA or gDNA that made up the material.

Authors' processing steps: Using reference gene primer amplification, nucleated cell counts were estimated. Sequencing was performed with immunoSEQ multiplex PCR; in TCRdb, only in-frame clones are kept and a portion is missing. V and J calls and clone size follow that table, whereas D and trimming were derived from the DNA. The data hold some 180,000 clones, with more than 70% observed a single time. This receptor was identified in a man aged 35-49 years who had recovered from COVID-19. What was sequenced was PBMCs or T cells enriched from blood (not recorded which).

The DNA for the CDR3 is TGTGCCAGCAGACCCGGGACTAGCGTCTCCTACAATGAGCAGTTCTTC. This gives the protein CASRPGTSVSYNEQFF. The chain uses TRBV14 and TRBJ2-1, with 10 bases identical to TRBD2. Trimming took 6 bases from V and 0 from J; bases not matched to a gene: 5. The CDR3 has 16 residues. Germline assignment: CDR1 SGHDN and CDR2 FVKESK.